One sample yielded the 3 T cell receptor beta chains listed below, sequenced in a study of PD-1 blockade in classical Hodgkin lymphoma. This sample's time point: newly diagnosed, previously untreated cHL patient sample. Sequencing used immunoSEQ multiplex PCR; TCRdb keeps in-frame clones, though not all of them. This table holds 30,000 or so clones, around 94% found once. The sequenced material came from peripheral blood mononuclear cells (PBMCs). All receptors derive from a human donor with classical Hodgkin lymphoma.

As DNA, the CDR3 is TGTGCCAGCAGACCGAGAGGGACCGGGGAGCTGTTTTTT. Translated, it gives CASRPRGTGELFF. The chain couples TRBV7-9 to TRBJ2-2, with TRBD2 as a possible D gene (5 bases). The CDR3 extends over 13 amino acids. V was shortened by 6 bases and J by 5 bases, with 10 bases between the two germline ends. Germline values: CDR1 SEHNR, CDR2 FQNEAQ (reference sequence).

The J gene is TRBJ1-5, the V gene TRBV28, with D possibly being TRBD1 (5 bases). Trimming shortened V by 5 bases and J by 5 bases, and 16 bases separated the two germline ends. This CDR3 comprises 15 residues. Germline CDR1 and CDR2: MDHEN and SYDVKM. In DNA, the CDR3 is TGTGCCAGCAGTAAAGACAGCCGAGTATATCAGCCCCAGCATTTT. It yields the protein CASSKDSRVYQPQHF.

This chain links TRBV4-1 with TRBJ1-2; 9 nucleotides agree with TRBD1. CDR1 is MGHRA and CDR2 is YSYEKL in the germline V gene. CDR3 length equals 15 residues. V gave up 2 bases and J gave up 4 bases; unmatched junction bases: 5. This CDR3 is CASSQPGQGPYGYTF. In DNA, the CDR3 is TGCGCCAGCAGCCAACCGGGACAGGGCCCCTATGGCTACACCTTC.